Presented here are 32 T cell receptor beta chains from one specimen sequenced in a study of T cell responses to AZD1222 COVID-19 vaccine (dated by TCRdb to the early 2020s). The time point label here, explained by the study, means: baseline before first vaccination. The library was prepared using the immunoSEQ multiplex PCR assay. The source is immuneACCESS, and TCRdb retained only in-frame sequences with V and J called. Part of the clones is not carried over; for the studies checked, unresolved V genes explain less than half of this, and the remainder is unexplained. Present in this sample are approximately 260,000 clones, 80% to 95% of which were seen just once. The leading ten clones occupy around 0.58% of the sample. Source: peripheral blood, taken on day 0 of AZD1222 vaccination. All receptors come from an adult in good health.

This chain joins TRBV28 and TRBJ2-2; TRBD1 might be the D (5 bases). CDR3 length equals 14 residues. The germline gives CDR1 MDHEN, CDR2 SYDVKM. V was trimmed by 4 bases and J by 5 bases, leaving 11 bases between them. This CDR3 reads CASSSRRGTGELFF. In nucleotides, the CDR3 is TGTGCCAGCAGTTCCCGAAGGGGAACCGGGGAGCTGTTTTTT.

The chain combines TRBV2 with TRBJ2-5, with a weak D call TRBD2 (6 bases). The CDR3 sequence is 12 residues long. Trimming pared 6 bases from V and 5 bases from J, leaving 10 bases between. Germline V gene data show CDR1 as SNHLY and CDR2 as FYNNEI. CDR3 coding DNA: TGTGCCAGCAGACCCCGGGGGGAGACCCAGTACTTC. Protein sequence: CASRPRGETQYF.

This chain uses TRBV4-1 with TRBJ2-6; 11 nucleotides agree with TRBD1. CDR3 size: 20 residues. With V trimmed by 0 bases and J by 0 bases, 7 bases remained unmatched. Germline lookup yields CDR1 MGHRA and CDR2 YSYEKL. CDR3: CASSQDGTGGYSSGANVLTF. CDR3 in DNA: TGCGCCAGCAGCCAAGACGGGACAGGGGGATATTCCTCTGGGGCCAACGTCCTGACTTTC.

On this clone: Other DNA sequences in the same sample also yield this CDR3. The chain is built from TRBV5-1 and TRBJ2-5, with a tentative D call TRBD1 (5 bases). CDR1 is SGHRS and CDR2 is YFSETQ in the germline V gene. V was pared by 4 bases and J by 2 bases, with 12 bases between. The CDR3 has 14 amino acids. The DNA for the CDR3 is TGCGCCAGCAGCCCTCTGGGGCTACAAGAGACCCAGTACTTC. Translated: CASSPLGLQETQYF.

The chain recombines TRBV10-3 with TRBJ2-7; TRBD2 matches at 7 bases. Germline V gene sequence: CDR1 ENHRY, CDR2 SYGVKD. CDR3 length: 14 residues. V trimming: 4 bases; J trimming: 1 base; junction bases outside the gene matches: 4. CDR3 DNA: TGTGCCATCAGTGGCGGGAGTTCATCCTACGAGCAGTACTTC. Its translation is CAISGGSSSYEQYF.

The V gene is TRBV28, the J gene TRBJ2-7; D is possibly TRBD2 (6 bases). The CDR3 runs 14 residues. V was trimmed by 9 bases and J by 2 bases, leaving 17 bases between them. Germline V gene lookup returns CDR1 MDHEN and CDR2 SYDVKM. The CDR3 here is CASEKGGTTYEQYF. As DNA, the CDR3 is TGTGCCAGTGAAAAAGGCGGGACCACCTACGAGCAGTACTTC. Full variable domain (missing parts from reference TRBV28 and TRBJ2-7): DVKVTQSSRYLVKRTGEKVFLECVQDMDHENMFWYRQDPGLGLRLIYFSYDVKMKEKGDIPEGYSVSREKKERFSLILESASTNQTSMYLCASEKGGTTYEQYFGPGTRLTVT.

This chain connects TRBV5-6 to TRBJ2-6; D is unresolved. CDR3 size: 15 residues. V was pared by 4 bases and J by 0 bases, with 8 bases between. Germline V lookup: CDR1 SGHDT, CDR2 YYEEEE. CDR3 bases: TGTGCCAGCAGCCGAAAAAACTCTGGGGCCAACGTCCTGACTTTC. Residues: CASSRKNSGANVLTF.

V is TRBV5-4 and J is TRBJ2-5; D is possibly TRBD2 (5 bases). V lost 0 bases to trimming and J lost 5 bases, with 11 bases between them. This CDR3 comprises 14 residues. Germline CDR1 is SGHNT and CDR2 is YYREEE (reference sequence). The CDR3 region is CASSLGGSRETQYF. The CDR3 bases are TGTGCCAGCAGCTTGGGTGGGAGCCGGGAGACCCAGTACTTC.

The chain carries TRBV5-4 and TRBJ1-1; 9 positions agree with TRBD1. Trimming took 1 base from V and 4 from J; bases not matched to a gene: 5. Germline assignment: CDR1 SGHNT and CDR2 YYREEE (reference sequence). The CDR3 consists of 15 residues. The CDR3 region is CASSLRDRAGTEAFF. The DNA for the CDR3 is TGTGCCAGCAGCTTGAGGGACAGGGCGGGCACTGAAGCTTTCTTT.

The V call is TRBV3-1 (or the pseudogene TRBV3-2), the J call TRBJ2-5, with D tentatively TRBD1 (6 bases). The CDR3 is 13 residues long. CDR1 and CDR2 (germline): LGHDT, YNNKEL (reference sequence). The V end lost 3 bases, the J end lost 6 bases, and 11 bases lay between the germline ends. The CDR3: CASSHRRGKTQYF. CDR3 sequence (DNA): TGTGCCAGCAGCCATCGCAGGGGAAAGACCCAGTACTTC.

This rearrangement joins TRBV5-5 to TRBJ1-1; TRBD1 matches 8 bases. Trimming removed 2 bases from V and 5 bases from J; junction bases left unmatched: 11. The germline V gene has CDR1 SGHKS and CDR2 YYEKEE (reference sequence). The CDR3 has 16 residues. The CDR3 loop is CASSFGGDRGGTEAFF. CDR3 sequence (DNA): TGTGCCAGCAGCTTTGGTGGCGACAGGGGAGGGACTGAAGCTTTCTTT. The full variable domain, rest sourced from reference TRBV5-5 and TRBJ1-1, is DAGVTQSPTHLIKTRGQQVTLRCSPISGHKSVSWYQQVLGQGPQFIFQYYEKEERGRGNFPDRFSARQFPNYSSELNVNALLLGDSALYLCASSFGGDRGGTEAFFGQGTRLTVV.

This chain joins TRBV15 and TRBJ2-3; D is uncertain. Germline CDR1 is LNHNV and CDR2 is YYDKDF (reference sequence). Between the trimmed V and J ends, which lost 0 bases and 4 bases, there was a span of 8 bases. The CDR3 consists of 14 residues. The CDR3 loop is CATSRDLGPDTQYF. The CDR3, as DNA: TGTGCCACCAGCAGAGATCTTGGGCCAGATACGCAGTATTTT.

This clone has a single count. The chain employs TRBV12-5 and TRBJ2-7; a weak D match, TRBD1 (6 bases). The CDR3 has 15 residues. Germline V gene data show CDR1 as LGHNT and CDR2 as FRNRAP. Deletions cut 0 bases from V and 2 bases from J, with 11 bases between. The CDR3 is CASGLVGQRAYEQYF. For the CDR3, the DNA is TGTGCTAGTGGTTTGGTAGGACAGAGAGCCTACGAGCAGTACTTC.

The chain combines TRBV29-1 with TRBJ1-5; D is perhaps TRBD1 (5 bases). Trimming took 3 bases from V and 3 from J, leaving 9 bases between them. CDR3 size: 13 residues. Germline V gene data show CDR1 as SQVTM and CDR2 as ANQGSEA. The CDR3 nucleotides are TGCAGCGTTGATCTAGGGGCCAATCAGCCCCAGCATTTT. Its translation: CSVDLGANQPQHF.

The V call is TRBV7-6, the J call TRBJ1-2; unclear D gene. The CDR3 sequence is 13 residues long. CDR1 is SGHVS, CDR2 FNYEAQ, per germline. V lost 0 bases to trimming and J lost 7 bases, with 9 bases between them. The CDR3 nucleotides read TGTGCCAGCAGCTTAGCGTCCGGAGGTGGCTACACCTTC. Protein: CASSLASGGGYTF.

This clone was found a few times. V gene TRBV25-1 combines with J gene TRBJ2-7; D is undetermined. CDR3 length equals 13 residues. Germline V gene sequence: CDR1 MGHDK, CDR2 SYGVNS. V dropped 8 bases and J dropped 2 bases, with 13 bases sitting between them. The CDR3 here is CASADWWAYEQYF. CDR3 nucleotides: TGTGCCAGCGCCGACTGGTGGGCCTACGAGCAGTACTTC.

The rearrangement links TRBV24-1 to TRBJ2-3; D unresolved. Germline V lookup: CDR1 KGHDR, CDR2 SFDVKD. V was clipped by 5 bases and J by 6 bases, with 5 bases between them. This CDR3 spans 11 amino acids. CDR3 nucleotides: TGTGCCACCAGTGCGCTTGATACGCAGTATTTT. Its translation: CATSALDTQYF.

This clone appeared a single time. The chain links TRBV6-6 to TRBJ1-1, with D maybe TRBD1 (6 bases). V was trimmed by 7 bases and J by 1 base, leaving 13 bases between them. Germline V CDR1 and CDR2: MNHNY, SVGAGI (reference sequence). The CDR3 runs to 14 residues. CDR3 region: CASTLQGENTEAFF. The CDR3 DNA follows: TGTGCCAGCACCCTACAGGGTGAGAACACTGAAGCTTTCTTT.

Regarding this clone: The sample has other DNA sequences that encode this CDR3 too. V and J are TRBV20-1 and TRBJ1-5; weak D call: TRBD1 (5 bases). This CDR3 spans 11 amino acids. The ends were cut back, 3 bases at V and 6 bases at J, with 6 bases in the middle. Germline-derived CDR1 and CDR2 are DFQATT and SNEGSKA (reference sequence). The DNA for the CDR3 is TGCAGTGCTAGCGGGGGTCAGCCCCAGCATTTT. Translation gives CSASGGQPQHF.

The V gene is TRBV2, the J gene TRBJ2-7; D is ambiguous. The CDR3 has 13 amino acids. V was cut by 6 bases and J by 6 bases, with 15 bases left in between. Per germline, CDR1 SNHLY and CDR2 FYNNEI. CDR3 bases: TGTGCCAGCAGCCACCCGGGTGTGGGCGAGCAGTACTTC. Translation gives CASSHPGVGEQYF.

This clone turned up a few times. V and J are TRBV2 and TRBJ1-5, with a possible D match to TRBD1 (5 bases). The CDR3 runs to 14 residues. Germline CDR1 reads SNHLY; CDR2 reads FYNNEI. V lost 6 bases and J lost 4, with 13 bases in between. The CDR3 nucleotides are TGTGCCAGCAGCAGGATCGGGGGAAATCAGCCCCAGCATTTT. Encoded protein: CASSRIGGNQPQHF.

The rearrangement uses TRBV27 and TRBJ2-2; the match to TRBD1 covers 8 bases. Germline V CDR1 and CDR2: MNHEY, SMNVEV (reference sequence). The V and J ends lost 10 bases and 3 bases, in that order; junction bases with no gene match: 7. The CDR3 extends over 14 amino acids. CDR3 bases: TGTGCCACCGCCAGGGGGCCCTACACCGGGGAGCTGTTTTTT. It translates to CATARGPYTGELFF.

The V call is TRBV6-5, the J call TRBJ1-2; D might be TRBD1 (6 bases). CDR3 size: 15 residues. The germline V and J ends were trimmed by 7 bases and 6 bases, with 21 bases remaining between them. Germline V CDR1 and CDR2: MNHEY, SVGAGI. As DNA, the CDR3 is TGTGCCAGCACGCGAGGCGGGGGGGCGGTCCATGGCTACACCTTC. As protein: CASTRGGGAVHGYTF.

The V call is TRBV28, the J call TRBJ2-2; the D gene is possibly TRBD2 (6 bases). Germline CDR1 and CDR2: MDHEN and SYDVKM. The CDR3 is 18 residues long. V lost 3 bases and J lost 5, with 22 bases in between. The CDR3 DNA sequence: TGTGCCAGCAGTTTTGGATACCTAGGAGGGGAACGAACCGGGGAGCTGTTTTTT. Translated: CASSFGYLGGERTGELFF.

This sequence joins TRBV5-1 and TRBJ2-7, with 10 bases identical to TRBD2. V shed 0 bases and J 7 bases; nucleotides not matched to a gene: 7. The CDR3 has 15 residues. Germline assignment: CDR1 SGHRS and CDR2 YFSETQ. The DNA of the CDR3 is TGCGCCAGCAGCTTGGAACTAGCGGGGAGTCGGGAGCAGTACTTC. Amino acid sequence: CASSLELAGSREQYF.

This chain connects TRBV7-2 to TRBJ1-5; tentatively, D is TRBD1 (5 bases). Trimming took off 5 bases at V and 0 bases at J, with 14 bases between the two ends. Germline CDR1 SGHTA, CDR2 FQGNSA. There are 16 residues in the CDR3. CDR3: CASSGRDGNSNQPQHF. CDR3 coding DNA: TGTGCCAGCAGCGGTCGGGACGGTAATAGCAATCAGCCCCAGCATTTT.

The chain uses TRBV4-1 and TRBJ1-5, with a possible D match to TRBD1 (5 bases). Germline loops: CDR1 MGHRA, CDR2 YSYEKL. V was shortened by 3 bases and J by 5 bases, with 14 bases between the two germline ends. This CDR3 region has 15 residues. The CDR3 DNA follows: TGCGCCAGCAGCCAGCTTCCGGGGCCCTATCAGCCCCAGCATTTT. It encodes CASSQLPGPYQPQHF.

This clone was recorded only once. V gene TRBV7-2 combines with J gene TRBJ1-5; tentatively, D is TRBD1 (6 bases). The germline V gene has CDR1 SGHTA and CDR2 FQGNSA. CDR3 length: 14 residues. V was shortened by 5 bases and J by 0 bases, with 8 bases between the two germline ends. DNA for the CDR3: TGTGCCAGCAGCCAAGGGGGTAGCAATCAGCCCCAGCATTTT. As protein: CASSQGGSNQPQHF. The full variable domain, rest sourced from reference TRBV7-2 and TRBJ1-5, is GAGVSQSPSNKVTEKGKDVELRCDPISGHTALYWYRQSLGQGLEFLIYFQGNSAPDKSGLPSDRFSAERTGGSVSTLTIQRTQQEDSAVYLCASSQGGSNQPQHFGDGTRLSIL.

This chain uses TRBV11-2 with TRBJ1-5; TRBD1 is a possible D gene (6 bases). V was shortened by 4 bases and J by 4 bases, with 14 bases between the two germline ends. The CDR3 runs to 15 residues. Germline loops: CDR1 SGHAT, CDR2 FQNNGV. The CDR3 spells CASSYRTVKNQPQHF. The CDR3 DNA follows: TGTGCCAGCAGCTACCGGACAGTAAAGAATCAGCCCCAGCATTTT.

CDR3 in DNA: TGTGCCACCTACCAGGGCACAGATACGCAGTATTTT. The encoded protein is CATYQGTDTQYF. The chain has TRBV10-3 and TRBJ2-3; no clear D. Trimming cost V 10 bases and J 1 base, with 9 bases left between them. The CDR3 consists of 12 residues. Germline CDR1 ENHRY, CDR2 SYGVKD.

This chain uses TRBV3-1 (or the pseudogene TRBV3-2) with TRBJ2-7; D may match TRBD1 or TRBD2 (5 bases each). This CDR3 comprises 11 residues. Deletions cut 1 base from V and 8 bases from J, with 6 bases between. The germline V gene has CDR1 LGHDT and CDR2 YNNKEL (reference sequence). The CDR3 reads CASSQGGQQYF. In nucleotides, the CDR3 is TGTGCCAGCAGCCAAGGGGGACAGCAGTACTTC.

The chain carries TRBV7-6 and TRBJ2-5; D is undetermined. Germline V gene data show CDR1 as SGHVS and CDR2 as FNYEAQ. The length of the CDR3 is 17 residues. V was clipped by 1 base and J by 1 base, with 16 bases between them. This CDR3 is CASSLGGRMGGQETQYF. Written as DNA, the CDR3 is TGTGCCAGCAGCTTAGGCGGTCGCATGGGCGGCCAAGAGACCCAGTACTTC.